There are many counts of the clone carrying this T cell receptor (beta chain). Germline V lookup: CDR1 SGHVS, CDR2 FQNEAQ. The trim removed 5 bases at V and 4 bases at J, leaving 8 bases unmatched. This CDR3 region has 15 residues. This specimen comes from a study of neurological immune-mediated disorders. Study in general: Among the 34 patients with multiple sclerosis, some 31 were relapsing-remitting, while 3 were secondary progressive.

Per sequencing run, 15-18 subjects together gave over 190 million TCR-beta sequences. TCRdb used MiXCR to reprocess the 5' RACE reads, holding one entry per CDR3 protein. There are fewer than 85,000 distinct CDR3 sequences in the sample; about 4% occur only once, and approximately 1.3% lies in the top ten. Material: PBMCs. This clonotype was obtained from a man aged 25-40 years with multiple sclerosis. This chain uses TRBV7-8 with TRBJ1-5; 7 bases are shared with TRBD1. CDR3 in amino acids: CASSPGTAQNQPQHF. DNA for the CDR3: TGTGCCAGCAGCCCCGGGACAGCTCAGAATCAGCCCCAGCATTTT.